This TCR beta chain was observed in a study of T cells in Graves' hyperthyroidism and ophthalmopathy. At the level of the study: Peripheral blood was acquired at first diagnosis, ahead of any therapy whatsoever.

The TCR beta CDR3 regions underwent amplification using RNA transcripts as the source. Primed by the HTBI set, a first-round RT-PCR was run on the TCR CDR3. TCRdb re-called the multiplex PCR reads with MiXCR, one entry per CDR3 protein. The table includes under 250,000 distinct CDR3 sequences, 24% detected once. Individuals with ophthalmopathy presented a Clinical Activity Score of at least 3, a NOSPECS grade of at least 4 and a duration under 3 months. Clinical symptoms, serum thyroxine and TRAb, thyroid ultrasound and orbital computed tomography together formed the diagnostic basis. This clonotype was seen many times. The antigen is undetermined. Findings of the study overall: Peripheral blood also featured most of the thyroid clonotypes expanded above 0.001.

This TCR was sampled from a woman in her thirties or forties with Graves' ophthalmopathy. Sequencing was done on a sample of blood.

CDR3 in amino acids: CSVGLVSSYEQYF. CDR3 bases: TGCAGTGTTGGACTAGTGAGCTCCTACGAGCAGTACTTC. This chain joins TRBV20-1 and TRBJ2-7; 7 bases line up with TRBD2. This CDR3 has 13 residues. V lost 7 bases and J lost 0; bases outside the gene matches: 6. Per germline, CDR1 DFQATT and CDR2 SNEGSKA (reference sequence).